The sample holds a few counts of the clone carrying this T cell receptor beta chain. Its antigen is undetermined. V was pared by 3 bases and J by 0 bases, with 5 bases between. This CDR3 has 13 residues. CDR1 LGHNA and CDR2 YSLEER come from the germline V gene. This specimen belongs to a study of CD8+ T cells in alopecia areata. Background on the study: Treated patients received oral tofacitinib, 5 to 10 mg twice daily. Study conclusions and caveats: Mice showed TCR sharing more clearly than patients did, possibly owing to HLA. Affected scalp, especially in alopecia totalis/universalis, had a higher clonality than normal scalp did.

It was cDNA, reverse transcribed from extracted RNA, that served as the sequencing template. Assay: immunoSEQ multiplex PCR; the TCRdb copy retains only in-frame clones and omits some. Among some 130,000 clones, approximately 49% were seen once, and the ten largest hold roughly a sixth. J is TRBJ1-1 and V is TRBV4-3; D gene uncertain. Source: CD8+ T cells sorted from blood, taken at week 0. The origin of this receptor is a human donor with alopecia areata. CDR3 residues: CASSHGLNTEAFF. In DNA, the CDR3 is TGCGCCAGCAGCCACGGTCTGAACACTGAAGCTTTCTTT.